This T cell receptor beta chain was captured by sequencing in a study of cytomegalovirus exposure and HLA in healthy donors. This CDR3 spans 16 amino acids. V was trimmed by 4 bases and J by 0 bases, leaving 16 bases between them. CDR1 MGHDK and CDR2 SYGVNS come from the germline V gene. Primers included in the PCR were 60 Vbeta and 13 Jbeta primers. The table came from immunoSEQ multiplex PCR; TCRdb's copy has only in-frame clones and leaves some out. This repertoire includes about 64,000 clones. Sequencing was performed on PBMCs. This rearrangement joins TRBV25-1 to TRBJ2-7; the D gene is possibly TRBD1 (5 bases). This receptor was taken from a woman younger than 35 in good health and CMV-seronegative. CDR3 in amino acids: CASSASEQVPSYEQYF. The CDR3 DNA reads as TGTGCCAGCAGTGCTTCCGAACAGGTTCCCTCCTACGAGCAGTACTTC.